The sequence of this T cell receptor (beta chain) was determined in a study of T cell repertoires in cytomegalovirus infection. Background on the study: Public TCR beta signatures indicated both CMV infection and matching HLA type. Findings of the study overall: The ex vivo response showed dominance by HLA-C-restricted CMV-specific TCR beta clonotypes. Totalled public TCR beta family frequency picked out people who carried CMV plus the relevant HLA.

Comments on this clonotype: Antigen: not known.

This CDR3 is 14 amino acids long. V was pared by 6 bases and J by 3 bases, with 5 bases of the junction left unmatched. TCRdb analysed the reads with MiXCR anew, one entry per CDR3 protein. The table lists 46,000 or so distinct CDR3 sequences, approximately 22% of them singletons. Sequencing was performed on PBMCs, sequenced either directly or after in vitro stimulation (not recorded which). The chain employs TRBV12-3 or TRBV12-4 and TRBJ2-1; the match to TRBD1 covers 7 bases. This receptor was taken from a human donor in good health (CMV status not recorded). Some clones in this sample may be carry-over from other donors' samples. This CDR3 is CASSKGQSYNEQFF. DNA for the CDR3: TGTGCCAGCAGCAAGGGACAGAGCTACAATGAGCAGTTCTTC.